This T cell receptor beta chain was identified in a study of blood T cell repertoires in COVID-19. Germline CDR1 reads MDHEN; CDR2 reads SYDVKM. The CDR3 consists of 14 residues. The V end lost 2 bases, the J end lost 4 bases, and 8 bases lay between the germline ends. This table comes from immunoSEQ multiplex PCR, and its TCRdb copy is limited to in-frame clones, with some not included. The table lists a few hundred thousand clones, around nine tenths of them singletons, with roughly a tenth in the top ten. The sample taken for sequencing was peripheral blood. The TCR comes from a woman aged 70-85 years with COVID-19, enrolled during active disease. The chain employs TRBV28 and TRBJ1-4; no firm D call. Written as DNA, the CDR3 is TGTGCCAGCAGTTTAAATGGCCTTAATGAAAAACTGTTTTTT. This translates into CASSLNGLNEKLFF.